This entry lists 26 T cell receptor beta chains sequenced from one sample in a study of shared clonotypes between healthy human individuals. Assay: immunoSEQ multiplex PCR; the TCRdb copy retains only in-frame clones and omits some. The table lists over 950,000 clones, about 80% of them singletons. Sequencing was performed on memory CD4+ T cells from PBMCs. Subset reported: CD45RA-negative fraction. These receptors all stem from a man between 18 and 35 years old in good health. Some clones in this sample may be carry-over from other donors' samples.

The DNA for the CDR3 is TGTGCCACCGCCCGGGACAGGGGTAACACCGGGGAGCTGTTTTTT. Translated, it gives CATARDRGNTGELFF. This chain connects TRBV6-6 to TRBJ2-2, with 10 bases matching TRBD1. Per germline, CDR1 MNHNY and CDR2 SVGAGI (reference sequence). This CDR3 is built from 15 residues. The V and J ends lost 10 bases and 2 bases, in that order; junction bases with no gene match: 7.

This chain uses TRBV4-2 with TRBJ2-1, with 7 bases that match TRBD2. The length of the CDR3 is 15 residues. The germline gives CDR1 LGHNA, CDR2 YNFKEQ. Losses at the gene ends were 3 bases for V and 9 bases for J; bases not matched to a gene: 11. CDR3 nucleotide sequence: TGTGCCAGCAGCCACACCGGGACTATGGCGGGTGAGCAGTTCTTC. It specifies CASSHTGTMAGEQFF.

This clone appeared a single time. The CDR3 is CASSLDSVYQETQYF. The DNA of the CDR3 is TGTGCCAGCAGCTTAGATTCGGTATACCAAGAGACCCAGTACTTC. The chain links TRBV7-9 to TRBJ2-5; D is ambiguous. The V end lost 1 base, the J end lost 0 bases, and 9 bases lay between the germline ends. Germline values: CDR1 SEHNR, CDR2 FQNEAQ (reference sequence). This CDR3 spans 15 amino acids.

The chain employs TRBV15 and TRBJ1-2, with D possibly matching TRBD1 (5 bases). The CDR3 is made up of 15 amino acids. The V end was cut by 3 bases, the J end by 8 bases, with 19 bases between. CDR1 and CDR2 from the germline V gene are LNHNV and YYDKDF (reference sequence). CDR3 amino acids: CATSSFGTVWRGYTF. CDR3 DNA: TGTGCCACCAGCAGTTTCGGGACGGTTTGGCGAGGCTACACCTTC.

This sequence joins TRBV5-1 and TRBJ2-5; 7 bases are shared with TRBD1. V shed 4 bases, J shed 5 bases, and the junction held 8 bases outside the gene matches. The CDR3 is 14 residues long. The germline CDR1 and CDR2 sequences are SGHRS and YFSETQ. The CDR3 sequence is CASSHRQGRETQYF. For the CDR3, the DNA is TGCGCCAGCAGCCACCGACAGGGCAGGGAGACCCAGTACTTC.

The rearrangement links TRBV18 to TRBJ1-3; D unclear. V was trimmed by 0 bases and J by 7 bases, leaving 16 bases between them. Germline V CDR1 and CDR2: KGHSH, LQKENI. The CDR3 sequence is 16 residues long. The CDR3 nucleotides are TGTGCCAGCTCACCACCGGGAGGTCTTCGGGTGAACACCATATATTTT. Encoded protein: CASSPPGGLRVNTIYF.

The gene calls are TRBV7-9 and TRBJ1-4; D gene uncertain. The V gene's germline CDR1 is SEHNR and CDR2 FQNEAQ (reference sequence). The CDR3 has 14 amino acids. The germline V and J ends were trimmed by 5 bases and 2 bases, with 9 bases remaining between them. The DNA of the CDR3 is TGTGCCAGCAGCCTGGCTGGTACTAATGAAAAACTGTTTTTT. Translating gives CASSLAGTNEKLFF. The full variable domain, its missing parts supplied by reference TRBV7-9 and TRBJ1-4, is DTGVSQNPRHKITKRGQNVTFRCDPISEHNRLYWYRQTLGQGPEFLTYFQNEAQLEKSRLLSDRFSAERPKGSFSTLEIQRTEQGDSAMYLCASSLAGTNEKLFFGSGTQLSVL.

The chain uses TRBV27 and TRBJ2-1, with 9 bases fitting TRBD2. Germline values: CDR1 MNHEY, CDR2 SMNVEV (reference sequence). With 5 bases clipped from V and 11 bases from J, the junction kept 13 bases outside the gene matches. CDR3 length: 15 residues. For the CDR3, the DNA is TGTGCCAGCAGTCCACCGGGACTAGCAGCCTCTCAGCAGTTCTTC. This gives the protein CASSPPGLAASQQFF.

This clone showed up just a few times. This chain links TRBV28 with TRBJ1-1, with D perhaps matching TRBD1 (6 bases). CDR3 length: 13 amino acids. The ends were cut back, 2 bases at V and 11 bases at J, with 15 bases in the middle. Germline V CDR1 and CDR2: MDHEN, SYDVKM. The DNA for the CDR3 is TGTGCCAGCAGTTTACCCCAGGGGCCGTGGGCTTTCTTT. It translates to CASSLPQGPWAFF.

The J gene is TRBJ1-2, the V gene TRBV19; 7 bases fit TRBD1. Germline V CDR1 and CDR2: LNHDA, SQIVND (reference sequence). The CDR3 spans 18 residues. V lost 3 bases and J lost 0; bases outside the gene matches: 13. The chain's CDR3 is CASSILNLRQGANYGYTF. In nucleotides, the CDR3 is TGTGCCAGTAGTATTCTCAATTTGCGGCAGGGGGCTAACTATGGCTACACCTTC.

The chain joins TRBV18 to TRBJ1-1, with TRBD1 matching over 9 bases. V gave up 3 bases and J gave up 3 bases; unmatched junction bases: 5. CDR1 is KGHSH and CDR2 is LQKENI in the germline V gene. The CDR3 totals 15 residues. The CDR3 nucleotides read TGTGCCAGCTCACCCGAAACAGGGGGCCACACTGAAGCTTTCTTT. This sequence encodes CASSPETGGHTEAFF.

This rearrangement joins TRBV9 to TRBJ2-7; D possibly corresponds to TRBD1 (5 bases). CDR3 size: 15 residues. Germline V gene sequence: CDR1 SGDLS, CDR2 YYNGEE. Trimming stripped 2 bases from V and 0 bases from J, with 12 bases between. DNA of the CDR3: TGTGCCAGCAGCGTTTCGACAGAAAACTCCTACGAGCAGTACTTC. Its protein product is CASSVSTENSYEQYF.

This chain uses TRBV6-4 with TRBJ2-2, with 8 bases identical to TRBD2. The CDR3 is 15 residues long. V was pared by 8 bases and J by 4 bases, with 9 bases of the junction left unmatched. CDR1 is MRHNA, CDR2 SNTAGT, per germline. The CDR3 is CASGRAGASTGELFF. The CDR3 nucleotides are TGTGCCAGCGGTCGAGCGGGAGCGAGCACCGGGGAGCTGTTTTTT.

With regard to this clone: Distinct nucleotide sequences in the sample also encode this CDR3. The rearrangement links TRBV9 to TRBJ2-1; D not resolved. The length of the CDR3 is 13 residues. Germline-derived CDR1 and CDR2 are SGDLS and YYNGEE. V was clipped by 0 bases and J by 4 bases, with 5 bases between them. The CDR3 DNA reads as TGTGCCAGCAGCGTAGGCAGTTACAATGAGCAGTTCTTC. Translated, it gives CASSVGSYNEQFF.

This chain joins TRBV10-3 and TRBJ2-7; a possible D gene is TRBD1 (7 bases). In germline, CDR1 is ENHRY, CDR2 SYGVKD. CDR3 size: 14 residues. Trimming left V 3 bases short and J 4 bases short, with 13 bases between. CDR3 nucleotide sequence: TGTGCCATCAGTGAAGGCAGGGGGGAATACGAGCAGTACTTC. This sequence encodes CAISEGRGEYEQYF.

As concerns this clone: This CDR3 is missing its conserved last phenylalanine or tryptophan, likely due to a read error. Because the CDR3's place on the DNA is in doubt, the DNA is left out and the CDR3 is given as listed by TCRdb. The chain combines TRBV30 with TRBJ2-7; TRBD2 was called by the table and not checked on the DNA. The CDR3 spans 13 residues, counting both ends. Germline V lookup: CDR1 GTSNPN, CDR2 SVGIG (reference sequence). The CDR3 reads CAWTTGRDNGLRI.

The chain has TRBV2 and TRBJ1-1; D is undetermined. The V gene's germline CDR1 is SNHLY and CDR2 FYNNEI. The CDR3 sequence is 14 residues long. V was clipped by 6 bases and J by 4 bases, with 15 bases between them. The CDR3 DNA reads as TGTGCCAGCAGCGGACGTCCAACAGTCACTGAAGCTTTCTTT. This codes for CASSGRPTVTEAFF. Variable domain in full (rest from reference TRBV2 and TRBJ1-1): EPEVTQTPSHQVTQMGQEVILRCVPISNHLYFYWYRQILGQKVEFLVSFYNNEISEKSEIFDDQFSVERPDGSNFTLKIRSTKLEDSAMYFCASSGRPTVTEAFFGQGTRLTVV.

CDR3 sequence: CASSFGTTSGAFYEQYF. CDR3 coding DNA: TGTGCCAGCAGCTTTGGAACCACTAGCGGGGCCTTCTACGAGCAGTACTTC. The chain carries TRBV7-2 and TRBJ2-7; 10 bases align to TRBD2. Unmatched junction bases numbered 11, after V lost 3 bases and J lost 3 bases. CDR3 length: 17 residues. The germline CDR1 and CDR2 sequences are SGHTA and FQGNSA.

This chain links TRBV5-1 with TRBJ2-7; D is perhaps TRBD2 (6 bases). This CDR3 has 17 amino acids. Trimming removed 0 bases at V and 3 bases at J, with 19 bases between. CDR1 and CDR2 (germline): SGHRS, YFSETQ. The CDR3 DNA sequence: TGCGCCAGCAGCTTGGCGTTGGGCCCCGGGGGACTCTACGAGCAGTACTTC. Amino acids: CASSLALGPGGLYEQYF.

Comments on this clone: A far larger clone is only one base removed, so a read error is likely. The V and J genes are TRBV28 and TRBJ2-2, with D maybe TRBD1 (6 bases). CDR1 and CDR2 from the germline V gene are MDHEN and SYDVKM. There are 16 residues in the CDR3. V dropped 5 bases and J dropped 0 bases, with 13 bases sitting between them. The CDR3 here is CASSVPGTTNTGELFF. The CDR3, as DNA: TGTGCCAGCAGTGTACCCGGGACAACGAACACCGGGGAGCTGTTTTTT.

V gene TRBV27 combines with J gene TRBJ2-7; D remains unclear. The V and J ends lost 5 bases and 2 bases respectively, with 13 bases between them. The CDR3 has 14 amino acids. Germline assignment: CDR1 MNHEY and CDR2 SMNVEV (reference sequence). The DNA of the CDR3 is TGTGCCAGCAGTGGCGGAATTTTCCCCTACGAGCAGTACTTC. It translates to CASSGGIFPYEQYF.

The chain has TRBV5-1 and TRBJ2-1; TRBD2 aligns across 7 bases. This CDR3 has 16 amino acids. V was clipped by 5 bases and J by 0 bases; unmatched bases: 8. CDR1 is SGHRS, CDR2 YFSETQ, per germline. The CDR3 spells CASRETGGPSYNEQFF. DNA of the CDR3: TGCGCCAGCAGAGAAACGGGAGGCCCCTCCTACAATGAGCAGTTCTTC.

The chain has TRBV14 and TRBJ2-1; D is possibly TRBD1 (5 bases). Germline assignment: CDR1 SGHDN and CDR2 FVKESK. Between the trimmed V and J ends, which lost 3 bases and 0 bases, there was a span of 15 bases. The CDR3 covers 17 residues. The chain's CDR3 is CASSQTLGRTSYNEQFF. CDR3 sequence (DNA): TGTGCCAGCAGCCAGACCCTGGGGCGGACCTCCTACAATGAGCAGTTCTTC.

The CDR3 here is CASSRGRKALSEQYF. In DNA, the CDR3 is TGTGCCAGTTCCAGGGGGCGGAAGGCCCTATCCGAGCAGTACTTC. The chain employs TRBV19 and TRBJ2-7; 8 bases agree with TRBD1. The germline CDR1 and CDR2 sequences are LNHDA and SQIVND (reference sequence). V shed 8 bases, J shed 6 bases, and the junction held 15 bases outside the gene matches. The CDR3 contains 15 residues. The full variable domain, its missing parts supplied by reference TRBV19 and TRBJ2-7, is DGGITQSPKYLFRKEGQNVTLSCEQNLNHDAMYWYRQDPGQGLRLIYYSQIVNDFQKGDIAEGYSVSREKKESFPLTVTSAQKNPTAFYLCASSRGRKALSEQYFGPGTRLTVT.

V is TRBV7-2 and J is TRBJ1-2, with unresolved D. The ends were cut back, 5 bases at V and 0 bases at J, with 7 bases in the middle. The CDR3 runs 13 residues. CDR1 and CDR2 (germline): SGHTA, FQGNSA. The CDR3 reads CASSPDANYGYTF. CDR3 nucleotides: TGTGCCAGCAGCCCGGACGCTAACTATGGCTACACCTTC.

The genes are TRBV28 and TRBJ2-1; D perhaps matches TRBD1 (5 bases). CDR1 is MDHEN and CDR2 is SYDVKM in the germline V gene. The CDR3 has 14 amino acids. V was trimmed by 6 bases and J by 4 bases, leaving 13 bases between them. CDR3 DNA sequence: TGTGCCAGCAGCCTAGTACAGGATTACAATGAGCAGTTCTTC. Protein product: CASSLVQDYNEQFF.